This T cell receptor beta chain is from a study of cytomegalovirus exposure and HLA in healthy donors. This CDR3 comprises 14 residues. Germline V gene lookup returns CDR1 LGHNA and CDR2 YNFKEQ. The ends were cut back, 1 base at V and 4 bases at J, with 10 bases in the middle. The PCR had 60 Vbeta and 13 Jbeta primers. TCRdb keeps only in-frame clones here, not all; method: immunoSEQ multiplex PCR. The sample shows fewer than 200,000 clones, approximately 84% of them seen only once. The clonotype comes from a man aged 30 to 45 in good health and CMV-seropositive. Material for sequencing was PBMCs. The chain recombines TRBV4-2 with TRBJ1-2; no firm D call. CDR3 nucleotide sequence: TGTGCCAGCAGCCAAGGGGGAGCCCTCTATGGCTACACCTTC. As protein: CASSQGGALYGYTF.